This T cell receptor beta chain emerged from a study of T-cell reconstitution after alpha-beta-depleted transplantation in children. General study points: As was reported, about two months after transplant, alpha-beta T cells came from several hundred expanded graft clones. T-cell counts and diversity at one year post-transplant came mainly from newly produced T cells. It was surviving recipient T cells and thymic progenitors that gave some patients high TCRbeta diversity at day 60.

This clonotype has a count of ten or more. What it recognizes is unknown. V lost 12 bases to trimming and J lost 4 bases; unmatched junction nucleotides: 15. CDR3 size: 15 residues. In germline, CDR1 is KGHDR, CDR2 SFDVKD. Unique molecular identifiers were incorporated when the TCRbeta library was constructed. A single record per CDR3 protein comes from TCRdb applying MiXCR to the PCR reads. The sample holds over 400,000 distinct CDR3 sequences, approximately 42% seen once. The chain uses TRBV24-1 and TRBJ2-5; TRBD2 matches 8 bases. Material: PBMCs, obtained before TCRalphabeta/CD19-depleted stem cell transplant. The source is a girl aged 2 to 10 with aplastic anemia, due to receive a stem cell transplant. The CDR3 DNA is TGTGCCGCCGAGCGAGCGGGAGTGGGTCGAGAGACCCAGTACTTC. Protein: CAAERAGVGRETQYF.